Below are 8 T cell receptor beta chains sequenced from a single sample in a study of regulatory T cells in long-lasting Graves disease. To make TCR beta libraries, researchers used iRepertoire HTBI primers and Arm-PCR of CDR3 regions. TCRdb independently ran MiXCR on the multiplex PCR reads; one entry per CDR3 protein. Here the sample spans around 480,000 distinct CDR3 sequences, about 17% being singletons. Time point noted: newly diagnosed GD, antithyroid drugs for less than 3 months. The authors made the TCR library using RNA they extracted from PBMCs. These data are also associated with another study on T cells in Graves' hyperthyroidism and ophthalmopathy.

Sequences were derived from peripheral blood mononuclear cells (PBMCs), sampled at new diagnosis, from a patient treated with antithyroid drugs. These receptors came from a man aged 35-49 years with Graves disease.

This clonotype turned up a few times. The chain has TRBV30 and TRBJ1-4; possibly TRBD1 for D (5 bases). V was trimmed by 3 bases and J by 7 bases, leaving 9 bases between them. Germline loops: CDR1 GTSNPN, CDR2 SVGIG (reference sequence). The CDR3 spans 12 residues. This chain's CDR3 is CAWSLGGEKLFF. The CDR3 bases are TGTGCCTGGAGCCTGGGGGGTGAAAAACTGTTTTTT.

This clonotype was seen ten or more times. The chain recombines TRBV2 with TRBJ1-2; D ambiguous. Looked up from germline, CDR1 is SNHLY and CDR2 is FYNNEI. Trimming stripped 4 bases from V and 2 bases from J, with 11 bases between. The CDR3 is 14 amino acids. The CDR3 protein is CASSATARNYGYTF. The CDR3 DNA reads as TGTGCCAGCAGTGCCACCGCCAGGAACTATGGCTACACCTTC.

This clonotype was picked up many times. The rearrangement links TRBV6-1 to TRBJ1-4, with 7 positions matching TRBD1. Germline assignment: CDR1 MNHNS and CDR2 SASEGT. The CDR3 sequence is 15 residues long. V shed 4 bases and J 5 bases; nucleotides not matched to a gene: 7. DNA of the CDR3: TGTGCCAGCAGTGCACGGGACAGAAGAAATGAAAAACTGTTTTTT. Protein sequence: CASSARDRRNEKLFF.

V is TRBV12-3 or TRBV12-4 and J is TRBJ1-4; tentatively, D is TRBD1 (5 bases). This CDR3 is 13 amino acids long. Trimming removed 6 bases at V and 8 bases at J, with 13 bases between. Written as DNA, the CDR3 is TGTGCCAGCAGCACTGGGGGTTTCGAAAAACTGTTTTTT. Protein sequence: CASSTGGFEKLFF.

This chain joins TRBV6-1 and TRBJ2-1, with 10 bases identical to TRBD2. The germline gives CDR1 MNHNS, CDR2 SASEGT. This CDR3 is built from 15 residues. With 6 bases clipped from V and 5 bases from J, the junction kept 7 bases outside the gene matches. The DNA for the CDR3 is TGTGCCAGCAGGCGAGCGGGAGGGCCCCACAATGAGCAGTTCTTC. Translation gives CASRRAGGPHNEQFF.

This clonotype was counted only a few times. This chain connects TRBV28 to TRBJ2-7; tentative D call: TRBD1 (6 bases). Trimming took off 6 bases at V and 3 bases at J, with 18 bases between the two ends. The CDR3 covers 15 residues. Germline CDR1 MDHEN, CDR2 SYDVKM. CDR3 coding DNA: TGTGCCAGCAGCATCCAGGGGAGAGGGGACTACGAGCAGTACTTC. Amino acids: CASSIQGRGDYEQYF.

The chain has TRBV27 and TRBJ2-1, with TRBD2 matching 7 bases. CDR3 length equals 15 residues. V gave up 3 bases and J gave up 3 bases; unmatched junction bases: 5. CDR1 is MNHEY and CDR2 is SMNVEV in the germline V gene (reference sequence). The CDR3 loop is CASSFAGAFYNEQFF. CDR3 coding DNA: TGTGCCAGCAGTTTTGCGGGAGCCTTCTACAATGAGCAGTTCTTC.

This clonotype was picked up many times. The chain is built from TRBV18 and TRBJ2-7; D is perhaps TRBD1 (5 bases). The CDR3 is made up of 13 amino acids. Trimming took 6 bases from V and 2 from J, leaving 11 bases between them. Germline V lookup: CDR1 KGHSH, CDR2 LQKENI. CDR3 in amino acids: CASSPTAAYEQYF. In DNA form, the CDR3 reads TGTGCCAGCTCTCCGACAGCCGCCTACGAGCAGTACTTC.